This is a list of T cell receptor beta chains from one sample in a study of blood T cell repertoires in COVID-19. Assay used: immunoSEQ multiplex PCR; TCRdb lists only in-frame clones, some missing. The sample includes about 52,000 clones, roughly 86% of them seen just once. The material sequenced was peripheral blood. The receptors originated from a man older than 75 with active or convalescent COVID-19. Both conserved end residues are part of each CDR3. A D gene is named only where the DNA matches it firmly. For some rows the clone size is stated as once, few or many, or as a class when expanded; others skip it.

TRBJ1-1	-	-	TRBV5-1	TGCGCCAGCAGCTTGGCCAACATTGTGGGGGGTGAAGCTTTCTTT	CASSLANIVGGEAFF
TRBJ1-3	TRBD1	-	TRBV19	TGTGCCAGTGAGACAGGGTATGGAAACACCATATATTTT	CASETGYGNTIYF
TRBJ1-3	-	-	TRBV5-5	TGTGCCAGCAGCATGAGCTCTGGAAACACCATATATTTT	CASSMSSGNTIYF
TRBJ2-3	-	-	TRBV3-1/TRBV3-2	TGTGCCAGCAGCCAATCCTTGGTAGAGACGCAGTATTTT	CASSQSLVETQYF
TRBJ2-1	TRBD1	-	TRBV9	TGTGCCAGTACTAGACAGGGCAGCCCCTACAATGAGCAGTTCTTC	CASTRQGSPYNEQFF
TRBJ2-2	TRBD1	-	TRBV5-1	TGCGCCAGCAGTTTTCTAGGGGGCTCGAACACCGGGGAGCTGTTTTTT	CASSFLGGSNTGELFF
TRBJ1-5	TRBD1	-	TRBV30	TGTGCCTGGAGCGACAGGGCAAGCAATCAGCCCCAGCATTTT	CAWSDRASNQPQHF
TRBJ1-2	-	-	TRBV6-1	TGTGCCAGCAACTCAGGGTCCTATGGCTACACCTTC	CASNSGSYGYTF
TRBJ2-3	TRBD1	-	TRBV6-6	TGTGCCAGCAGTTACTCGAGGGACAGGCCCCAACCTACGCAGTATTTT	CASSYSRDRPQPTQYF
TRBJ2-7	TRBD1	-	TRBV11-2	TGTGCCAGCAGTTCAGGGACAGTCCTCTCCTACGAGCAGTACTTC	CASSSGTVLSYEQYF
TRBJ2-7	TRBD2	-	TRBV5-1	TGCGCCAGCAGCTGGGGGGGAAGCGGACTGGACTACGAGCAGTACTTC	CASSWGGSGLDYEQYF
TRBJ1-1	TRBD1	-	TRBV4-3	TGCGCCAGCAGCCCTAAAATGGGACAGAAAAACACTGAAGCTTTCTTT	CASSPKMGQKNTEAFF
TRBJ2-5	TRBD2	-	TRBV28	TGTGCCAGCAGTTCCCGACTAGCGGAGGGGACCCAGTACTTC	CASSSRLAEGTQYF
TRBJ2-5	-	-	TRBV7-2	TGTGCCAGCAGCTTAGAGTACCACAGCATAGAGACCCAGTACTTC	CASSLEYHSIETQYF
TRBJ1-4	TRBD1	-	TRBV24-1	TGTGCCACCACCCCAGGGGGTTTTAATGAAAAACTGTTTTTT	CATTPGGFNEKLFF
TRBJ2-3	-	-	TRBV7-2	TGTGCCAGCAGCCTGCCAGAAGGGGCAGGAGATACGCAGTATTTT	CASSLPEGAGDTQYF
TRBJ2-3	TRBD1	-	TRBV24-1	TGTGCCACCAATGGTGGACAGGGGGACTTAGATACGCAGTATTTT	CATNGGQGDLDTQYF
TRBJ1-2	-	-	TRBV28	TGTGCCAGCATTAAGACTCCTACAGGGGGCTACACCTTC	CASIKTPTGGYTF
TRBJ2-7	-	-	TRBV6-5	TGTGCCAGCAGTTGGGCAGGGGTCGCCTACGAGCAGTACTTC	CASSWAGVAYEQYF
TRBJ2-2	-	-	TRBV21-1	TGTGCCAGCAGCAGGGGGCGAAAAAGGGAGCACAGGGAGCTGTTTTTT	CASSRGRKREHRELFF
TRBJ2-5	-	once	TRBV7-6	TGTGCCAGCAGCTTAGCCGGTCCACCAGGAGAGACCCAGTACTTC	CASSLAGPPGETQYF
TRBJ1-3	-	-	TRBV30	TGTGCCTGGAGTGTAAGGGGGTCTGGAAACACCATATATTTT	CAWSVRGSGNTIYF
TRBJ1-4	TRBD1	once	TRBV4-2	TGTGCCAGCAGCCAAGGGACAGGGGGAGAAAAACTGTTTTTT	CASSQGTGGEKLFF
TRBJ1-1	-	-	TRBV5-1	TGCGCCAGCAGCTTGGCCTTGTCGAACACTGAAGCTTTCTTT	CASSLALSNTEAFF
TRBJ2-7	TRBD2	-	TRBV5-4	TGTGCCAGCAGCTTCGCGGGGCGGGGGGCGGGGGAGCAGTACTTC	CASSFAGRGAGEQYF
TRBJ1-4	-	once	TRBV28	TGTGCCAGCAGTTCCTTACCGCCGGGGAATGAAAAACTGTTTTTT	CASSSLPPGNEKLFF
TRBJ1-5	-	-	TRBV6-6	TGTGCCAGCGGCATACAGGGTTTGGATCAGCCCCAGCATTTT	CASGIQGLDQPQHF
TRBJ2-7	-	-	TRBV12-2	TGTGCAAGTCGCTTAGGCAGGGGTCATGTCTACGAGCAGTACTTC	CASRLGRGHVYEQYF
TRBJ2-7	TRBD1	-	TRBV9	TGTGCCAGCAGCGCCCCCAGGGGGCTGAGGGAGCAGTACTTC	CASSAPRGLREQYF
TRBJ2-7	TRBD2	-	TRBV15	TGTGCCACCAGCGGAAACCGACGGGGGGTGGGCTCCTACGAGCAGTACTTC	CATSGNRRGVGSYEQYF
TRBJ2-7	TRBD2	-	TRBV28	TGTGCCAGCAGTAAGAAGGGACTAGCGGGGGGTCACATCTACGAGCAGTACTTC	CASSKKGLAGGHIYEQYF
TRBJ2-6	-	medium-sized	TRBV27	TGTGCCAGCAGTTTAAACTTGGAGACGTGGGCCAACGTCCTGACTTTC	CASSLNLETWANVLTF
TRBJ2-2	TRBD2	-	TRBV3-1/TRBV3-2	TGTGCCAGCAGCCCCACACCCCGGGGGGGGGCTCGGCTAGCCGCCAGGCTTGCGGCCGGGGAGCTGTTTTTT	CASSPTPRGGARLAARLAAGELFF
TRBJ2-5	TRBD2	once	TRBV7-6	TGTGCCAGCAGCTCCGGGGCGAGGGACTATCAAGAGACCCAGTACTTC	CASSSGARDYQETQYF
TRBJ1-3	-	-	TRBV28	TGTGCCAGCAGCCCCCCGGGGAGGGAATCTGGAAACACCATATATTTT	CASSPPGRESGNTIYF
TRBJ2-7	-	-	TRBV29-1	TGCAGCTCTCCCAGGGTAAGCTCCTACGAGCAGTACTTC	CSSPRVSSYEQYF
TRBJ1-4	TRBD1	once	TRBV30	TGTGCCTGGAGCCGGACAGGGAGAAATGAAAAACTGTTTTTT	CAWSRTGRNEKLFF